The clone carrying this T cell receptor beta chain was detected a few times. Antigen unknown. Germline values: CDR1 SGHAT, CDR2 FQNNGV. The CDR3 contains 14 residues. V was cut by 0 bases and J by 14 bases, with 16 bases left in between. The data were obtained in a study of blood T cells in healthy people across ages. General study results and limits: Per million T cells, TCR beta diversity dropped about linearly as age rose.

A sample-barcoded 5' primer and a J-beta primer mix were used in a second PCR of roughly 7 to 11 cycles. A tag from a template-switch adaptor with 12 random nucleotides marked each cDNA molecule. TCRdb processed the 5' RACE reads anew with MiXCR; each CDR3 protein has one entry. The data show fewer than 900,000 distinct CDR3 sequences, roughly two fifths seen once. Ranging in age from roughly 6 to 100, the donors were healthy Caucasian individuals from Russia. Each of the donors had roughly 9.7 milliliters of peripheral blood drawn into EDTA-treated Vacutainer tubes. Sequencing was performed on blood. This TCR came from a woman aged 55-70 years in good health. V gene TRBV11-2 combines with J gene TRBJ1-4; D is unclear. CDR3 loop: CASSLDRWREKLFF. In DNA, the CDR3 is TGTGCCAGCAGCTTAGATCGATGGCGGGAGAAGCTGTTTTTT.